The rows below give T cell receptor beta chains drawn from one sample of a study of T-cell memory formation after mild COVID-19. TCRdb called the 5' RACE reads again in MiXCR, with one record for every CDR3 protein. The data contain 470,000 or so distinct CDR3 sequences, roughly 20% of them seen just once; the ten biggest clones take up approximately 8.1%. Material: PBMCs or a T cell subset sorted from them (not recorded which). The receptor source for this set is an adult woman who had mild COVID-19 (a few samples of this study predate the infection). Cell type and time point are not known. Both conserved end residues are part of each CDR3. The D gene is left open where the match is weak. A row's size may be missing; if present it is once, few, many or a size class.

J gene,V gene,D gene,clone size,CDR3 protein,CDR3 DNA
TRBJ1-2,TRBV30,NA,NA,CAWSARGDYGYTF,TGTGCCTGGAGTGCGAGGGGGGACTATGGCTACACCTTC
TRBJ1-5,TRBV7-8,TRBD1,many,CASSGYRDSSNQPQHF,TGTGCCAGCAGCGGATACCGGGACAGTAGCAATCAGCCCCAGCATTTT
TRBJ2-3,TRBV18,NA,NA,CASSPPSSTDTQYF,TGTGCCAGCTCACCGCCTTCTAGCACAGATACGCAGTATTTT
TRBJ2-1,TRBV6-5,TRBD2,NA,CASKLAAGYNEQFF,TGTGCCAGCAAGCTAGCGGCTGGGTACAATGAGCAGTTCTTC
TRBJ2-3,TRBV5-1,TRBD1,NA,CASTQGVGSGTDTQYF,TGCGCCAGCACCCAGGGGGTGGGGAGTGGCACAGATACGCAGTATTTT
TRBJ1-6,TRBV3-1,NA,NA,CASSPGGNNSPLHF,TGTGCCAGCTCCCCGGGAGGGAATAATTCACCCCTCCACTTT
TRBJ2-1,TRBV20-1,NA,NA,CSAALAAGDNEQFF,TGCAGTGCTGCCCTGGCAGCTGGGGATAATGAGCAGTTCTTC
TRBJ1-1,TRBV7-9,NA,NA,CASSVRDTHPPGRAFF,TGTGCCAGCAGCGTCCGGGACACCCACCCACCGGGTCGGGCTTTCTTT
TRBJ2-7,TRBV27,NA,few,CASSDWGTPVEQYF,TGTGCCAGCAGTGATTGGGGGACTCCCGTCGAGCAGTACTTC
TRBJ1-1,TRBV4-1,NA,few,CASSQEGRTAEAFF,TGCGCCAGCAGCCAAGAGGGTCGGACGGCTGAAGCTTTCTTT
TRBJ2-1,TRBV6-1,NA,NA,CASSTFVTDSYNEQFF,TGTGCCAGCAGTACCTTTGTGACCGACTCCTACAATGAGCAGTTCTTC
TRBJ1-2,TRBV4-2,NA,few,CASSQEGWAPGNGYTF,TGTGCCAGCAGCCAAGAAGGATGGGCTCCGGGGAATGGCTACACCTTC
TRBJ2-7,TRBV6-5,TRBD1,NA,CASSPTGVGWDEQYF,TGTGCCAGCAGTCCGACAGGGGTAGGATGGGACGAGCAGTACTTC
TRBJ2-7,TRBV5-5,TRBD2,few,CASSFLGGGAYEQYF,TGTGCCAGCAGCTTTTTAGGCGGGGGAGCCTACGAGCAGTACTTC
TRBJ1-5,TRBV7-3,NA,many,CASSSGGNQPQHF,TGTGCCAGCAGTAGTGGTGGCAATCAGCCCCAGCATTTT
TRBJ2-7,TRBV7-2,NA,few,CASSRTVYEQYF,TGTGCCAGCAGCCGGACAGTCTACGAGCAGTACTTC
TRBJ2-7,TRBV4-1,TRBD2,NA,CASSQADSGGAYEQYF,TGCGCCAGCAGCCAAGCTGATAGCGGGGGAGCCTACGAGCAGTACTTC
TRBJ1-2,TRBV6-2/TRBV6-3,NA,NA,CASGLDYGYTF,TGTGCCAGCGGATTGGACTATGGCTACACCTTC
TRBJ2-3,TRBV5-6,NA,few,CASSLKADTQYF,TGTGCCAGCAGCTTGAAAGCGGATACGCAGTATTTT
TRBJ2-7,TRBV20-1,TRBD2,once,CSARDGSSGWYEQYF,TGCAGTGCTAGAGATGGGTCTAGCGGGTGGTACGAGCAGTACTTC